These 29 T cell receptor beta chains were sequenced from one sample in a study of human T cells and chemical hapten exposure. Each CDR3 protein gets one entry after TCRdb re-called the RACE reads with MiXCR. The sample holds about 80,000 distinct CDR3 sequences, 12% to 15% seen once. Time point here: pre-sensitization, week 0. The treatment is: therapeutic diphenylcyclopropenone sensitization with weekly scalp DPC. The sample here was whole blood, taken in connection with sensitization to the hapten diphenylcyclopropenone (DPC). The receptors derive from a woman aged 50 to 65 with alopecia areata. Some clones in this sample may be carry-over from other donors' samples.

The sample holds a few counts of this clonotype. The rearrangement links TRBV10-3 to TRBJ1-6; 8 nucleotides agree with TRBD1. There are 17 residues in the CDR3. Germline V gives CDR1 ENHRY, CDR2 SYGVKD. V was pared by 4 bases and J by 9 bases, with 14 bases of the junction left unmatched. CDR3 amino acids: CAISAYQGGQGSSPLHF. In DNA form, the CDR3 reads TGTGCCATCAGTGCGTATCAAGGTGGACAGGGTTCTTCACCCCTCCACTTT.

The chain has TRBV28 and TRBJ1-1, with D unclear. From germline, CDR1 is MDHEN and CDR2 SYDVKM. V gave up 6 bases and J gave up 1 base, with 3 bases separating them. CDR3 length equals 11 residues. The CDR3 is CASRGNTEAFF. The DNA of the CDR3 is TGTGCCAGCAGGGGGAACACTGAAGCTTTCTTT.

This clonotype has a handful of counts. The DNA for the CDR3 is TGTGCCAGCAGCTTAGTTAGGGGTAGCTCCTACAATGAGCAGTTCTTC. Translation: CASSLVRGSSYNEQFF. This chain connects TRBV7-2 to TRBJ2-1; D is perhaps TRBD1 (5 bases). The CDR3 has 16 residues. CDR1 and CDR2 (germline): SGHTA, FQGNSA. Deletions cut 1 base from V and 0 bases from J, with 10 bases between.

This clonotype was detected only a few times. The chain has TRBV2 and TRBJ1-1; TRBD1 matches 9 bases. This CDR3 has 15 residues. Germline assignment: CDR1 SNHLY and CDR2 FYNNEI. The V gene end was trimmed by 5 bases and the J gene end by 8 bases; junction bases not matched to a gene: 12. The CDR3 nucleotides read TGTGCCAGCAGTCCAGGGGGGACAGGGCAGTGGGAAGCTTTCTTT. Encoded protein: CASSPGGTGQWEAFF. Full variable domain (rest looked up from reference TRBV2 and TRBJ1-1): EPEVTQTPSHQVTQMGQEVILRCVPISNHLYFYWYRQILGQKVEFLVSFYNNEISEKSEIFDDQFSVERPDGSNFTLKIRSTKLEDSAMYFCASSPGGTGQWEAFFGQGTRLTVV.

The table lists this clonotype with many counts. The rearrangement links TRBV30 to TRBJ1-1, with D possibly matching TRBD1 (6 bases). The germline V gene encodes CDR1 GTSNPN and CDR2 SVGIG (reference sequence). The ends were cut back, 2 bases at V and 6 bases at J, with 13 bases in the middle. The CDR3 is 13 residues long. This CDR3 is CAWSPRGVAEAFF. The CDR3 DNA sequence: TGTGCCTGGAGTCCAAGGGGGGTCGCTGAAGCTTTCTTT.

The rearrangement uses TRBV28 and TRBJ1-5; no firm D call. V lost 4 bases and J 5 bases, leaving 12 bases between the germline ends. Germline loops: CDR1 MDHEN, CDR2 SYDVKM. The CDR3 length is 14 residues. CDR3 sequence: CASSSDVSYQPQHF. The CDR3 nucleotides read TGTGCCAGCAGTTCGGACGTATCTTATCAGCCCCAGCATTTT.

This chain uses TRBV4-3 with TRBJ1-4; perhaps TRBD1 as D (6 bases). CDR1 is LGHNA, CDR2 YSLEER, per germline. The CDR3 has 16 amino acids. V shed 0 bases and J shed 3 bases, with 11 bases lying between them. The CDR3 here is CASSQDRGAANEKLFF. DNA of the CDR3: TGCGCCAGCAGCCAAGATAGGGGGGCAGCTAATGAAAAACTGTTTTTT.

This chain uses TRBV2 with TRBJ1-1, with 7 bases lining up with TRBD1. Germline V lookup: CDR1 SNHLY, CDR2 FYNNEI. This CDR3 region has 14 residues. V was clipped by 6 bases and J by 6 bases; unmatched bases: 10. CDR3 coding DNA: TGTGCCAGCAGGACAGGGACCGGGATGGCTGAAGCTTTCTTT. Translated: CASRTGTGMAEAFF.

The chain carries TRBV11-2 and TRBJ2-7; the match to TRBD2 covers 7 bases. CDR1 is SGHAT, CDR2 FQNNGV, per germline. V was pared by 5 bases and J by 7 bases, with 8 bases of the junction left unmatched. This CDR3 region has 13 residues. In nucleotides, the CDR3 is TGTGCCAGCAGCGCTCTAGCGGAGGGGGAGCAGTACTTC. This gives the protein CASSALAEGEQYF.

The gene calls are TRBV18 and TRBJ2-1; TRBD2 agrees at 10 bases. Germline V gives CDR1 KGHSH, CDR2 LQKENI. The CDR3 is 16 amino acids. The trim removed 1 base at V and 5 bases at J, leaving 5 bases unmatched. CDR3 in amino acids: CASSPLGLAGDNEQFF. For the CDR3, the DNA is TGTGCCAGCTCACCACTAGGGCTAGCGGGAGACAATGAGCAGTTCTTC.

V and J are TRBV28 and TRBJ1-1; D remains ambiguous. The germline V and J ends were trimmed by 7 bases and 0 bases, with 3 bases remaining between them. Germline assignment: CDR1 MDHEN and CDR2 SYDVKM. The CDR3 sequence is 11 residues long. CDR3 in DNA: TGTGCCAGCACGCTGAACACTGAAGCTTTCTTT. It encodes CASTLNTEAFF.

This clonotype came up a few times. The gene calls are TRBV14 and TRBJ2-7; D is uncertain. Germline V gene sequence: CDR1 SGHDN, CDR2 FVKESK. CDR3 length: 13 amino acids. V lost 6 bases and J 5 bases, leaving 14 bases between the germline ends. CDR3 region: CASSQSFGDEQYF. Written as DNA, the CDR3 is TGTGCCAGCAGTCAGTCGTTTGGGGACGAGCAGTACTTC.

There are a few counts of this clonotype. The chain combines TRBV30 with TRBJ1-2; D is uncertain. Between the trimmed V and J ends, which lost 2 bases and 6 bases, there was a span of 10 bases. The CDR3 length is 12 residues. Per the germline V gene, CDR1 is GTSNPN and CDR2 is SVGIG (reference sequence). CDR3 residues: CAWSIGVHGYTF. The CDR3, as DNA: TGTGCCTGGAGTATCGGGGTCCATGGCTACACCTTC.

Only a few counts were recorded for this clonotype. The gene calls are TRBV12-3 or TRBV12-4 and TRBJ2-2, with D hard to call. The CDR3 consists of 15 residues. Trimming cost V 3 bases and J 6 bases, with 14 bases left between them. In DNA form, the CDR3 reads TGTGCCAGCAGTTTGGTAATAGGGATGGCCGGGGAGCTGTTTTTT. Amino acids: CASSLVIGMAGELFF.

The V and J genes are TRBV20-1 and TRBJ2-3; D is uncertain. The CDR3 contains 16 residues. The V gene lost 0 bases and the J gene lost 2 bases, with 15 bases spanning the gap. Germline assignment: CDR1 DFQATT and CDR2 SNEGSKA (reference sequence). The CDR3, as DNA: TGCAGTGCTAGAGATAGTTCGAGTTGGTACACAGATACGCAGTATTTT. The encoded protein is CSARDSSSWYTDTQYF.

The chain uses TRBV28 and TRBJ1-4; D is ambiguous. The CDR3 is made up of 12 amino acids. CDR1 is MDHEN and CDR2 is SYDVKM in the germline V gene. Trimming left V 5 bases short and J 9 bases short, with 10 bases between. DNA of the CDR3: TGTGCCAGCAGTACCCAAGGGAAAAAACTGTTTTTT. Protein sequence: CASSTQGKKLFF.

The chain has TRBV7-2 and TRBJ1-1; TRBD1 agrees at 7 bases. CDR1 is SGHTA, CDR2 FQGNSA, per germline. Germline trimming cut 5 bases from V and 2 bases from J; bases unmatched to any gene: 8. The length of the CDR3 is 15 residues. Here the CDR3 reads CASSPGDRQNTEAFF. The CDR3 DNA reads TGTGCCAGCAGCCCCGGGGACAGACAAAACACTGAAGCTTTCTTT. Complete variable domain (other parts from reference TRBV7-2 and TRBJ1-1): GAGVSQSPSNKVTEKGKDVELRCDPISGHTALYWYRQSLGQGLEFLIYFQGNSAPDKSGLPSDRFSAERTGGSVSTLTIQRTQQEDSAVYLCASSPGDRQNTEAFFGQGTRLTVV.

The chain is built from TRBV4-3 and TRBJ2-2, with 13 bases aligning to TRBD2. V trimming: 0 bases; J trimming: 5 bases; junction bases outside the gene matches: 9. The germline gives CDR1 LGHNA, CDR2 YSLEER. CDR3 length equals 19 residues. CDR3 nucleotides: TGCGCCAGCAGCCAAGATGCGGGACTAGCGGGAACTGGGACCGGGGAGCTGTTTTTT. Encoded protein: CASSQDAGLAGTGTGELFF.

This clonotype has a handful of counts. CDR3 region: CASSWEPGQGTDTQYF. Here the CDR3 DNA reads TGTGCCAGCAGCTGGGAACCAGGACAGGGCACAGATACGCAGTATTTT. This chain uses TRBV7-9 with TRBJ2-3; 7 bases map to TRBD1. Trimming took 4 bases from V and 1 from J; bases not matched to a gene: 8. Germline CDR1 is SEHNR and CDR2 is FQNEAQ (reference sequence). There are 16 residues in the CDR3.

This clonotype was seen only a few times. This rearrangement joins TRBV30 to TRBJ1-1; D perhaps matches TRBD1 (5 bases). The V gene lost 4 bases and the J gene lost 1 base, with 13 bases spanning the gap. CDR1 and CDR2 from the germline V gene are GTSNPN and SVGIG (reference sequence). The CDR3 has 14 residues. The CDR3 DNA reads TGTGCCTGGAACCCCAACGGGGCGAACACTGAAGCTTTCTTT. Translating gives CAWNPNGANTEAFF.

This rearrangement joins TRBV18 to TRBJ2-4, with 7 bases that match TRBD1. The CDR3 is 18 amino acids. Germline trimming cut 0 bases from V and 0 bases from J; bases unmatched to any gene: 8. Germline V CDR1 and CDR2: KGHSH, LQKENI. The CDR3 is CASSPPYRDSLAKNIQYF. The CDR3 bases are TGTGCCAGCTCACCACCGTACCGGGACAGTCTAGCCAAAAACATTCAGTACTTC.

At least ten counts were recorded for this clonotype. V and J are TRBV11-2 and TRBJ2-1; D uncertain. V was trimmed by 1 base and J by 5 bases, leaving 3 bases between them. Germline V lookup: CDR1 SGHAT, CDR2 FQNNGV. The CDR3 loop spans 12 amino acids. The CDR3 region is CASSLGNNEQFF. For the CDR3, the DNA is TGTGCCAGCAGCTTAGGAAACAATGAGCAGTTCTTC.

The V and J genes are TRBV10-3 and TRBJ2-1, with no clear D. The germline V gene encodes CDR1 ENHRY and CDR2 SYGVKD. The CDR3 totals 13 residues. The V gene lost 6 bases and the J gene lost 2 bases, with 8 bases spanning the gap. CDR3 amino acids: CAIRADTYNEQFF. For the CDR3, the DNA is TGTGCCATCAGGGCGGATACCTACAATGAGCAGTTCTTC.

This clonotype was seen more than once but under ten times. The chain has TRBV20-1 and TRBJ2-7; 8 bases fit TRBD1. Germline V gene lookup returns CDR1 DFQATT and CDR2 SNEGSKA (reference sequence). The CDR3 loop spans 12 amino acids. The ends lost 7 bases at V and 3 bases at J; junction bases unmatched: 5. The CDR3: CSVTGDSYEQYF. In DNA, the CDR3 is TGCAGTGTGACAGGGGATAGCTACGAGCAGTACTTC.

The chain is built from TRBV19 and TRBJ1-1; no definite D call. The CDR3 totals 15 residues. Germline CDR1 is LNHDA and CDR2 is SQIVND (reference sequence). With 3 bases removed from V and 0 bases from J, the gap between germline ends came to 11 bases. This chain's CDR3 is CASSIQVLMNTEAFF. For the CDR3, the DNA is TGTGCCAGTAGTATCCAGGTTCTCATGAACACTGAAGCTTTCTTT. The complete variable domain, with remaining parts taken from reference TRBV19 and TRBJ1-1, reads DGGITQSPKYLFRKEGQNVTLSCEQNLNHDAMYWYRQDPGQGLRLIYYSQIVNDFQKGDIAEGYSVSREKKESFPLTVTSAQKNPTAFYLCASSIQVLMNTEAFFGQGTRLTVV.

This clonotype was observed many times. This rearrangement joins TRBV7-6 to TRBJ1-1; the D gene is possibly TRBD1 (5 bases). CDR1 and CDR2 (germline): SGHVS, FNYEAQ. The CDR3 runs 14 residues. V lost 2 bases, J lost 4 bases, and 11 bases lay in between. The CDR3 spells CASSLQGGSTEAFF. CDR3 nucleotide sequence: TGTGCCAGCAGCTTACAGGGTGGAAGCACTGAAGCTTTCTTT. Full variable domain (remainder filled in from reference TRBV7-6 and TRBJ1-1): GAGVSQSPRYKVTKRGQDVALRCDPISGHVSLYWYRQALGQGPEFLTYFNYEAQQDKSGLPNDRFSAERPEGSISTLTIQRTEQRDSAMYRCASSLQGGSTEAFFGQGTRLTVV.

V gene TRBV20-1 combines with J gene TRBJ1-2; no firm D call. Trimming stripped 6 bases from V and 4 bases from J, with 15 bases between. Germline CDR1 reads DFQATT; CDR2 reads SNEGSKA (reference sequence). CDR3 length: 13 amino acids. CDR3 in DNA: TGCAGTGCAGTCCCCGCCACCGGCTATGGCTACACCTTC. Protein sequence: CSAVPATGYGYTF.

Only a few counts were recorded for this clonotype. The V gene is TRBV4-1, the J gene TRBJ2-7, with D perhaps TRBD2 (5 bases). Germline V gene data show CDR1 as MGHRA and CDR2 as YSYEKL. The CDR3 covers 15 residues. Trimming cost V 0 bases and J 2 bases, with 11 bases left between them. For the CDR3, the DNA is TGCGCCAGCAGCCAAGAGGCGTCGCGGGCCTACGAGCAGTACTTC. Residues: CASSQEASRAYEQYF.

This clonotype was counted between two and nine times. This chain connects TRBV16 to TRBJ1-1; the D is unclear. CDR1 KGHSY and CDR2 FQNENV come from the germline V gene. This CDR3 is built from 15 residues. Trimming removed 2 bases from V and 0 bases from J, with 10 bases in between. Written as DNA, the CDR3 is TGTGCCAGCAGCCAACAGGAAACCATGAACACTGAAGCTTTCTTT. It specifies CASSQQETMNTEAFF.